A single sample gave rise to the 18 T cell receptor beta chains below, sequenced in a study of blood T cell repertoires in COVID-19. Assay used: immunoSEQ multiplex PCR; TCRdb lists only in-frame clones, some missing. This repertoire shows some 510,000 clones, approximately 87% found once; its top ten account for 1.5% to 2%. Sequencing input: PBMCs or T cells enriched from blood (not recorded which). These receptors originate from a woman aged 40 to 55 who had recovered from COVID-19.

The chain carries TRBV6-6 and TRBJ2-1; 8 positions agree with TRBD2. The V segment lost 8 bases and the J segment 5 bases; nucleotides outside the gene matches: 8. Per germline, CDR1 MNHNY and CDR2 SVGAGI (reference sequence). CDR3 length: 14 amino acids. The CDR3 sequence is CASLPGLVDNEQFF. The DNA for the CDR3 is TGTGCCAGCTTACCGGGACTAGTCGACAATGAGCAGTTCTTC.

V usage is TRBV20-1 and J usage is TRBJ2-1, with TRBD2 identical over 10 bases. The CDR3 runs to 17 residues. CDR1 is DFQATT, CDR2 SNEGSKA, per germline (reference sequence). V shed 3 bases and J 2 bases; nucleotides not matched to a gene: 10. The CDR3 bases are TGCAGTGCTAGTCCGGGCGGAGCGGGAGGGACCTACAATGAGCAGTTCTTC. It codes for CSASPGGAGGTYNEQFF.

On this clone itself: At the DNA level, this CDR3 is encoded by other sequences in the same sample as well. The genes are TRBV9 and TRBJ2-1; the match to TRBD1 covers 8 bases. Trimming cost V 2 bases and J 4 bases; bases outside gene matches: 5. Germline CDR1 SGDLS, CDR2 YYNGEE. This CDR3 has 15 residues. The CDR3 protein is CASSVYQGAYNEQFF. The CDR3 DNA reads as TGTGCCAGCAGCGTCTATCAGGGGGCTTACAATGAGCAGTTCTTC.

The chain links TRBV7-8 to TRBJ1-3, with 8 bases identical to TRBD1. There are 17 residues in the CDR3. Germline V gives CDR1 SGHVS, CDR2 FQNEAQ. Trimming removed 1 base from V and 2 bases from J; junction bases left unmatched: 7. CDR3 amino acids: CASSLGPGQGAGNTIYF. DNA of the CDR3: TGTGCCAGCAGCTTAGGCCCTGGACAGGGTGCTGGAAACACCATATATTTT.

This rearrangement joins TRBV23-1 to TRBJ1-1, with D perhaps matching TRBD1 (5 bases). TRBV23-1 is noted as an ORF with a role that remains uncertain. Deletions cut 2 bases from V and 1 base from J, with 14 bases between. This CDR3 is 16 amino acids long. The CDR3, as DNA: TGCGCCAGCAGTCAACCCGGTGCGGGGCAGAACACTGAAGCTTTCTTT. It is translated as CASSQPGAGQNTEAFF.

The J gene is TRBJ1-1, the V gene TRBV11-2, with unresolved D. Germline CDR1 SGHAT, CDR2 FQNNGV. V shed 2 bases and J shed 10 bases, with 14 bases lying between them. The CDR3 loop spans 13 amino acids. CDR3 coding DNA: TGTGCCAGCAGCTTAATAGAGATTCAGGCAGCTTTCTTT. This translates into CASSLIEIQAAFF.

This chain connects TRBV12-3 or TRBV12-4 to TRBJ2-1; a possible D gene is TRBD1 (5 bases). V lost 4 bases and J 7 bases, leaving 11 bases between the germline ends. The CDR3 has 13 residues. The CDR3 DNA reads TGTGCCAGCAGTTCGACAGTTTCTAATGAGCAGTTCTTC. Protein product: CASSSTVSNEQFF.

CDR3 in amino acids: CASSIFRDRRLMNTEAFF. The CDR3 DNA follows: TGTGCCAGTAGTATCTTTCGAGACAGGCGTCTCATGAACACTGAAGCTTTCTTT. The chain links TRBV19 to TRBJ1-1; tentatively, D is TRBD1 (6 bases). The CDR3 has 18 amino acids. V lost 3 bases and J 0 bases, leaving 20 bases between the germline ends. Germline V gives CDR1 LNHDA, CDR2 SQIVND (reference sequence).

Details on this clone: The identical CDR3 is also encoded by other nucleotide sequences in the sample. The genes are TRBV5-1 and TRBJ1-2; possibly TRBD1 for D (6 bases). CDR1 and CDR2 from the germline V gene are SGHRS and YFSETQ. The CDR3 contains 13 residues. The germline V and J ends were trimmed by 4 bases and 2 bases, with 9 bases remaining between them. The CDR3 DNA reads as TGCGCCAGCAGCCTCGACAGGAACTATGGCTACACCTTC. It yields the protein CASSLDRNYGYTF.

The chain links TRBV4-1 to TRBJ1-2, with D unresolved. CDR3 size: 15 residues. Trimming removed 0 bases from V and 5 bases from J, with 13 bases in between. Germline V lookup: CDR1 MGHRA, CDR2 YSYEKL. CDR3 sequence reads: CASSQDIELLYGYTF. CDR3 in DNA: TGCGCCAGCAGCCAAGACATCGAGTTACTTTATGGCTACACCTTC.

The V and J genes are TRBV19 and TRBJ1-2; D is undetermined. Trimming removed 1 base at V and 8 bases at J, with 17 bases between. The length of the CDR3 is 15 residues. Germline V gene data show CDR1 as LNHDA and CDR2 as SQIVND (reference sequence). The CDR3, as DNA: TGTGCCAGTAGTATAGTTCCGGGGTCAATAGGGGGCTACACCTTC. It yields the protein CASSIVPGSIGGYTF. Drawing the rest from reference TRBV19 and TRBJ1-2, the complete variable domain is DGGITQSPKYLFRKEGQNVTLSCEQNLNHDAMYWYRQDPGQGLRLIYYSQIVNDFQKGDIAEGYSVSREKKESFPLTVTSAQKNPTAFYLCASSIVPGSIGGYTFGSGTRLTVV.

V and J are TRBV11-2 and TRBJ1-1; 7 bases agree with TRBD1. Germline V gene data show CDR1 as SGHAT and CDR2 as FQNNGV. The CDR3 runs to 15 residues. The J segment lost 0 bases and the V segment lost 4 bases, leaving 5 bases of the junction unmatched. As DNA, the CDR3 is TGTGCCAGCAGCTCGGGACAGACCTTGAACACTGAAGCTTTCTTT. The encoded protein is CASSSGQTLNTEAFF.

V and J are TRBV27 and TRBJ1-2, with TRBD1 matching over 7 bases. J was trimmed by 11 bases and V by 4 bases; bases with no gene match: 16. Germline loops: CDR1 MNHEY, CDR2 SMNVEV (reference sequence). The CDR3 is made up of 15 amino acids. The CDR3 bases are TGTGCCAGCAGTTCCCCACGGGCGGGACAGACCCTTTACACCTTC. Amino acid sequence: CASSSPRAGQTLYTF.

V usage is TRBV6-4 and J usage is TRBJ1-6; 7 bases agree with TRBD1. Looked up from germline, CDR1 is MRHNA and CDR2 is SNTAGT. The CDR3 sequence is 13 residues long. J was trimmed by 2 bases and V by 8 bases; bases with no gene match: 0. The CDR3 sequence: CASGQAYNSPLHF. DNA of the CDR3: TGTGCCAGCGGACAGGCCTATAATTCACCCCTCCACTTT.

The rearrangement links TRBV18 to TRBJ1-5; TRBD1 matches at 9 bases. The length of the CDR3 is 14 residues. Germline-derived CDR1 and CDR2 are KGHSH and LQKENI. The ends lost 6 bases at V and 2 bases at J; junction bases unmatched: 2. CDR3 DNA sequence: TGTGCCAGCTCCTGGGACAGGGGCAATCAGCCCCAGCATTTT. Translating gives CASSWDRGNQPQHF.

The J gene is TRBJ2-1, the V gene TRBV5-4; 9 bases line up with TRBD2. J was trimmed by 6 bases and V by 4 bases; bases with no gene match: 8. The CDR3 is 15 amino acids. Germline V gene sequence: CDR1 SGHNT, CDR2 YYREEE (reference sequence). CDR3 sequence: CASSMTSGGGNEQFF. In DNA, the CDR3 is TGTGCCAGCAGCATGACTAGCGGCGGTGGCAATGAGCAGTTCTTC.

This clone was seen a few times. V usage is TRBV6-5 and J usage is TRBJ2-5; 8 bases fit TRBD1. The CDR3 consists of 14 residues. V gave up 8 bases and J gave up 5 bases; unmatched junction bases: 10. Germline lookup yields CDR1 MNHEY and CDR2 SVGAGI. The CDR3 protein is CASCLSGGRETQYF. In DNA, the CDR3 is TGTGCCAGCTGCCTCTCAGGGGGCAGGGAGACCCAGTACTTC.

This clone occurred once. The chain has TRBV9 and TRBJ2-2, with TRBD1 matching 9 bases. Germline CDR1 is SGDLS and CDR2 is YYNGEE. The junction had 5 bases not matched to a gene; V was cut back by 3 bases and J by 5 bases. The CDR3 is 15 residues long. Here the CDR3 DNA reads TGTGCCAGCAGCGCCCGGACAGGGGTAACCGGGGAGCTGTTTTTT. It specifies CASSARTGVTGELFF.